This entry lists 16 T cell receptor beta chains sequenced from one sample in a study of siplizumab effects on memory and regulatory T cells. Method: immunoSEQ multiplex PCR; TCRdb's copy keeps in-frame clones and lacks some. This sample yields some 97,000 clones, of which 94% are seen a single time; around 0.6% belongs to the top ten. The sequencing sample was made of Tregs sorted from blood. These receptors were collected from a human donor in good health.

The rearrangement joins TRBV4-1 to TRBJ2-7; no reliable D call. Germline loops: CDR1 MGHRA, CDR2 YSYEKL. There are 14 residues in the CDR3. The germline V and J ends were trimmed by 5 bases and 2 bases, with 13 bases remaining between them. The CDR3 loop reads CASSMVPSPYEQYF. DNA of the CDR3: TGCGCCAGCAGCATGGTCCCGAGCCCCTACGAGCAGTACTTC.

The rearrangement links TRBV28 to TRBJ2-5; D remains unclear. This CDR3 region has 15 residues. Trimming shortened V by 5 bases and J by 5 bases, and 18 bases separated the two germline ends. Looked up from germline, CDR1 is MDHEN and CDR2 is SYDVKM. CDR3 DNA sequence: TGTGCCAGCAGTCCCGCAAAGGGAACGGGTGAGACCCAGTACTTC. Translating it yields CASSPAKGTGETQYF.

V and J are TRBV7-8 and TRBJ1-2; D not certain. The V end lost 2 bases, the J end lost 4 bases, and 20 bases lay between the germline ends. CDR1 SGHVS and CDR2 FQNEAQ come from the germline V gene. CDR3 length: 17 amino acids. DNA for the CDR3: TGTGCCAGCAGCTTATCCGAGGCAGGAACTAACCCCTATGGCTACACCTTC. Residues: CASSLSEAGTNPYGYTF.

The chain joins TRBV5-1 to TRBJ1-1; tentative D call: TRBD1 (5 bases). Looked up from germline, CDR1 is SGHRS and CDR2 is YFSETQ. The CDR3 extends over 14 amino acids. V was shortened by 4 bases and J by 6 bases, with 16 bases between the two germline ends. The CDR3 sequence is CASSTAFSGAEAFF. CDR3 coding DNA: TGCGCCAGCAGCACAGCCTTTTCGGGGGCTGAAGCTTTCTTT.

V and J are TRBV14 and TRBJ2-7, with TRBD2 as a possible D gene (5 bases). The germline CDR1 and CDR2 sequences are SGHDN and FVKESK. This CDR3 is 13 amino acids long. The germline V and J ends were trimmed by 5 bases and 2 bases, with 10 bases remaining between them. CDR3 DNA: TGTGCCAGCAGCGGAGGACTGCCCTACGAGCAGTACTTC. Its protein is CASSGGLPYEQYF.

The rearrangement links TRBV27 to TRBJ1-2, with D perhaps TRBD1 (6 bases). Germline CDR1 reads MNHEY; CDR2 reads SMNVEV (reference sequence). The V end was cut by 6 bases, the J end by 7 bases, with 24 bases between. CDR3 length: 16 amino acids. CDR3 residues: CASRGAGGGPGFGYTF. In DNA form, the CDR3 reads TGTGCCAGCAGAGGGGCCGGCGGGGGGCCAGGGTTTGGCTACACCTTC.

The rearrangement links TRBV5-1 to TRBJ1-1; D not certain. Between the trimmed V and J ends, which lost 3 bases and 0 bases, there was a span of 6 bases. This CDR3 contains 13 residues. The germline V gene has CDR1 SGHRS and CDR2 YFSETQ. CDR3 in DNA: TGCGCCAGCAGCTGGACCGTGAACACTGAAGCTTTCTTT. Protein product: CASSWTVNTEAFF.

This clone was detected once. The chain links TRBV20-1 to TRBJ2-7; D uncertain. V gave up 3 bases and J gave up 11 bases, with 14 bases separating them. CDR3 size: 11 residues. Germline assignment: CDR1 DFQATT and CDR2 SNEGSKA (reference sequence). CDR3: CSASSWPSEYF. CDR3 bases: TGCAGTGCTAGTTCCTGGCCTAGTGAGTACTTC.

The J gene is TRBJ1-6, the V gene TRBV6-5; TRBD1 agrees at 7 bases. From germline, CDR1 is MNHEY and CDR2 SVGAGI. V dropped 9 bases and J dropped 7; count of bases not matched to a gene: 12. CDR3 length: 15 residues. The CDR3 loop reads CASNLEGAGNSPLHF. CDR3 in DNA: TGTGCCAGTAACCTGGAGGGGGCGGGCAATTCACCCCTCCACTTT.

This chain uses TRBV7-9 with TRBJ2-5, with 10 nucleotides matching TRBD1. There are 15 residues in the CDR3. Germline trimming cut 4 bases from V and 7 bases from J; bases unmatched to any gene: 9. Germline CDR1 SEHNR, CDR2 FQNEAQ (reference sequence). CDR3 sequence: CASSSRDRGLGTQYF. CDR3 sequence (DNA): TGTGCCAGCAGCTCACGAGACAGGGGGCTCGGGACCCAGTACTTC. The variable domain in full, with the rest retrieved from reference TRBV7-9 and TRBJ2-5, is DTGVSQNPRHKITKRGQNVTFRCDPISEHNRLYWYRQTLGQGPEFLTYFQNEAQLEKSRLLSDRFSAERPKGSFSTLEIQRTEQGDSAMYLCASSSRDRGLGTQYFGPGTRLLVL.

This clone showed up just a few times. This chain links TRBV7-3 with TRBJ1-1; D gene ambiguous. Germline CDR1 and CDR2: SGHTA and FQGTGA. The V end was cut by 0 bases, the J end by 2 bases, with 4 bases between. The CDR3 is 13 residues long. CDR3 coding DNA: TGTGCCAGCAGCTTAACGTCCAACACTGAAGCTTTCTTT. Protein sequence: CASSLTSNTEAFF.

The V and J genes are TRBV20-1 and TRBJ1-6, with D hard to call. Per germline, CDR1 DFQATT and CDR2 SNEGSKA (reference sequence). V lost 4 bases to trimming and J lost 7 bases, with 5 bases between them. The CDR3 sequence is 11 residues long. CDR3 region: CSATANSPLHF. The CDR3 DNA reads TGCAGTGCTACGGCCAATTCACCCCTCCACTTT.

V gene TRBV27 combines with J gene TRBJ2-7; TRBD2 is a possible D gene (6 bases). The CDR3 has 15 residues. The germline gives CDR1 MNHEY, CDR2 SMNVEV (reference sequence). Trimming cost V 7 bases and J 2 bases, with 18 bases left between them. The CDR3 bases are TGTGCCAGCACTCTTAGCGGAGCTTCCCCCTACGAGCAGTACTTC. Protein sequence: CASTLSGASPYEQYF.

V and J are TRBV28 and TRBJ2-2, with D possibly TRBD1 on 6 matching bases. V lost 3 bases and J 0 bases, leaving 8 bases between the germline ends. CDR3 size: 15 residues. From germline, CDR1 is MDHEN and CDR2 SYDVKM. CDR3 sequence (DNA): TGTGCCAGCAGTTTTGGGACATCGAACACCGGGGAGCTGTTTTTT. It specifies CASSFGTSNTGELFF. Filled out from reference TRBV28 and TRBJ2-2, the complete variable domain reads DVKVTQSSRYLVKRTGEKVFLECVQDMDHENMFWYRQDPGLGLRLIYFSYDVKMKEKGDIPEGYSVSREKKERFSLILESASTNQTSMYLCASSFGTSNTGELFFGEGSRLTVL.

The gene calls are TRBV2 and TRBJ2-7; D is ambiguous. The CDR3 consists of 15 residues. Germline CDR1 and CDR2: SNHLY and FYNNEI. Trimming left V 10 bases short and J 2 bases short, with 21 bases between. The CDR3 coding sequence is TGTGCCAATTACATGCCCGGATCCCCTACCTACGAGCAGTACTTC. Amino acids: CANYMPGSPTYEQYF.

The V gene is TRBV11-1, the J gene TRBJ1-4, with D unresolved. The CDR3 sequence is 14 residues long. V was shortened by 5 bases and J by 4 bases, with 11 bases between the two germline ends. Germline CDR1 and CDR2: SGHAT and FQDESV (reference sequence). CDR3 nucleotides: TGTGCCAGCAGCCCTCGGCCAAGTAATGAAAAACTGTTTTTT. Translation gives CASSPRPSNEKLFF.